A selection of T cell receptor beta chains follows, all from one sample in a study of cytomegalovirus exposure and HLA in healthy donors. The data were produced by immunoSEQ multiplex PCR, yet TCRdb's version contains in-frame clones alone and is incomplete. The sample holds 180,000 or so clones, around 80% seen once. The sample consisted of PBMCs. The receptors were sampled from a man in his forties or fifties in good health and CMV-seronegative. Each CDR3 is given with its conserved first and last residue. Fields, in order: V gene, J gene, CDR3 protein.

>TRBV28|TRBJ1-1
CASSLRGMNTEAFF
>TRBV28|TRBJ1-4
CASSQPAGGTEKLFF
>TRBV28|TRBJ2-1
CASIVSSGALSSYNEQFF
>TRBV11-2|TRBJ2-5
CASRKQAGGGETQYF
>TRBV6-6|TRBJ2-7
CASTPPGRKSYEQYF
>TRBV7-2|TRBJ2-7
CASSLGPGSSYEQYF
>TRBV4-2|TRBJ1-3
CASRSGGVRSGNTIYF
>TRBV5-4|TRBJ2-1
CASSLGTAATYNEQFF
>TRBV5-6|TRBJ1-2
CASSTDRGTRYGYTF
>TRBV2|TRBJ1-1
CASSERQGNTEAFF
>TRBV6-5|TRBJ1-1
CASSFQVGTEAFF
>TRBV7-7|TRBJ2-3
CASSFRGTDTQYF
>TRBV2|TRBJ2-7
CASSPDSRVLHEQYF
>TRBV7-2|TRBJ2-5
CASTGGSGGETQYF
>TRBV7-3|TRBJ1-1
CASSWTGETEAFF
>TRBV5-5|TRBJ1-5
CASSLGGGGYQPQHF
>TRBV7-9|TRBJ1-3
CASSFYTSGNTIYF
>TRBV5-1|TRBJ2-7
CASSTGGSEQYF
>TRBV5-5|TRBJ2-1
CASSSDTTGSSYNEQFF
>TRBV28|TRBJ2-7
CASSSSGQVSYEQYF
>TRBV30|TRBJ2-3
CAWSVRRGGDTQYF
>TRBV28|TRBJ1-2
CASSKQEDYGYTF
>TRBV9|TRBJ2-5
CASSVAGGTQYF
>TRBV25-1|TRBJ2-1
CASSATRDRGEGEQFF
>TRBV9|TRBJ1-3
CASSATDRSLFGNTIYF
>TRBV5-4|TRBJ1-5
CASSRGGQGDQPQHF
>TRBV30|TRBJ2-7
CAWRNRVSYEQYF
>TRBV28|TRBJ1-4
CASGTGGEKLFF
>TRBV4-2|TRBJ1-1
CASSQSGGARLNTEAFF
>TRBV18|TRBJ1-6
CASSSGNDTGGIYNSPLHF
>TRBV9|TRBJ1-5
CASSVGGSNQPQHF
>TRBV5-6|TRBJ1-3
CASSLGQGAAGNTIYF
>TRBV5-6|TRBJ2-1
CASSLNGINEQFF
>TRBV7-2|TRBJ2-4
CASSLEQGAPKNIQYF
>TRBV14|TRBJ1-2
CASSLDRIGGYTF
>TRBV7-9|TRBJ2-5
CSSSGTSGGPYQETQYF
>TRBV6-1|TRBJ2-7
CASSEQGTSYEQYF
>TRBV11-3|TRBJ2-1
CASSSGLAGGNEQFF
>TRBV9|TRBJ2-3
CASSPRAGYTDTQYF
>TRBV4-1|TRBJ1-3
CASSREAGVSGNTIYF
>TRBV30|TRBJ2-4
CAWSVGVGNIQYF